This TCR beta chain comes out of a study of a mutant IDH1 vaccine in newly diagnosed glioma. This CDR3 is built from 13 residues. Trimming took 4 bases from V and 0 from J, leaving 9 bases between them. CDR1 is SQVTM and CDR2 is ANQGSEA in the germline V gene. The time point denotes: week 47, end of study. Vaccine doses each comprised 300 ug of mutant IDH1 20-mer peptide, with topical imiquimod. About this clone itself: Its specificity is not known.

Sequencing used immunoSEQ multiplex PCR; TCRdb keeps in-frame clones, though not all of them. The sample yields about 84,000 clones, 70% to 90% seen once. This clonotype was sampled from a man in his forties or fifties with glioma. The material sequenced was PBMCs, taken from a glioma patient whose treatment included an IDH1 peptide vaccine. This chain links TRBV29-1 with TRBJ1-1, with a weak D call TRBD1 (6 bases). The CDR3 coding sequence is TGCAGCGTTGCGACAGGAATGAACACTGAAGCTTTCTTT. It yields the protein CSVATGMNTEAFF.